The 8 T cell receptor beta chains below come from one sample, sequenced in a study of early T cells in non-severe SARS-CoV-2 infection. TCRdb re-derived calls from the 5' RACE reads in MiXCR, one entry per CDR3 protein. This sample has 90,000 to 130,000 distinct CDR3 sequences, with 10% to 15% found just once. Source: whole blood, taken at baseline. The receptors come from an adult who was a healthcare worker with PCR-confirmed SARS-CoV-2 infection or an uninfected control (not recorded which).

The V and J genes are TRBV19 and TRBJ1-2; 8 bases line up with TRBD1. J was trimmed by 3 bases and V by 6 bases; bases with no gene match: 6. The CDR3 is made up of 14 amino acids. CDR1 is LNHDA, CDR2 SQIVND, per germline (reference sequence). Here the CDR3 reads CASSDRGIDYGYTF. The CDR3, as DNA: TGTGCCAGTAGCGACAGGGGCATTGACTATGGCTACACCTTC.

This clonotype has more than one count but fewer than ten. The chain joins TRBV6-5 to TRBJ1-1, with D perhaps matching TRBD1 (6 bases). V lost 7 bases and J 1 base, leaving 25 bases between the germline ends. Per germline, CDR1 MNHEY and CDR2 SVGAGI. The CDR3 is 18 amino acids. The DNA of the CDR3 is TGTGCCAGCATCGGAAACAGGGATAACCTCCATCGGAACACTGAAGCTTTCTTT. It codes for CASIGNRDNLHRNTEAFF.

The chain has TRBV4-1 and TRBJ2-1; 8 bases align to TRBD2. The CDR3 consists of 16 residues. CDR1 MGHRA and CDR2 YSYEKL come from the germline V gene. Trimming cost V 0 bases and J 6 bases; bases outside gene matches: 7. The chain's CDR3 is CASSQESSGRPNEQFF. CDR3 in DNA: TGCGCCAGCAGCCAAGAATCCAGCGGGAGACCCAATGAGCAGTTCTTC.

In its sample, this clonotype was seen many times. This chain uses TRBV20-1 with TRBJ2-1; no reliable D call. Germline CDR1 and CDR2: DFQATT and SNEGSKA (reference sequence). V shed 0 bases and J shed 8 bases, with 17 bases lying between them. The CDR3 is 15 amino acids. The CDR3 region is CSAREFVKGIHEQFF. The DNA for the CDR3 is TGCAGTGCTAGAGAATTTGTAAAAGGGATTCATGAGCAGTTCTTC.

This clonotype was recorded a few times. The chain couples TRBV12-3 or TRBV12-4 to TRBJ2-7, with D maybe TRBD2 (6 bases). With 5 bases removed from V and 4 bases from J, the gap between germline ends came to 12 bases. The CDR3 contains 13 residues. DNA of the CDR3: TGTGCCAGCAGTCCCGGGGGAGTATACGAGCAGTACTTC. Translation gives CASSPGGVYEQYF.

This clonotype turned up a few times. The chain carries TRBV12-3 or TRBV12-4 and TRBJ1-2; 7 bases fit TRBD1. Trimming cost V 8 bases and J 7 bases; bases outside gene matches: 16. The CDR3 runs 15 residues. CDR3 DNA: TGTGCCAGCTTGCCCCCACAGGGAGAGGGGGCTGGCTACACCTTC. It specifies CASLPPQGEGAGYTF.

The chain carries TRBV6-5 and TRBJ2-4, with 8 bases fitting TRBD2. With V trimmed by 5 bases and J by 0 bases, 9 bases remained unmatched. The germline V gene has CDR1 MNHEY and CDR2 SVGAGI. The CDR3 extends over 17 amino acids. In DNA, the CDR3 is TGTGCCAGCAGTCGGACGGGACTAGGAAAAGCCAAAAACATTCAGTACTTC. The encoded protein is CASSRTGLGKAKNIQYF.

The chain employs TRBV2 and TRBJ2-1; TRBD2 matches at 9 bases. The ends lost 1 base at V and 0 bases at J; junction bases unmatched: 7. Germline V CDR1 and CDR2: SNHLY, FYNNEI. The CDR3 sequence is 18 residues long. The CDR3 sequence: CASSEVAGDPSSYNEQFF. The CDR3 DNA reads TGTGCCAGCAGTGAAGTAGCGGGGGACCCTAGCTCCTACAATGAGCAGTTCTTC.